These 13 T cell receptor beta chains share one sample of origin, sequenced in a study of control samples from healthy donors and cancer patients. Only in-frame clones appear in the TCRdb table, and some are missing; sequencing was by immunoSEQ multiplex PCR. The sample lists 55,000 to 70,000 clones, about 90% occurring once. The sequencing input was PBMCs. The receptors were sampled from a man between 60 and 75 years old with colorectal cancer.

This clone has a single count. The rearrangement uses TRBV19 and TRBJ1-1; D perhaps matches TRBD1 (5 bases). With 7 bases removed from V and 3 bases from J, the gap between germline ends came to 21 bases. The length of the CDR3 is 16 residues. Germline CDR1 reads LNHDA; CDR2 reads SQIVND (reference sequence). CDR3 nucleotides: TGTGCCAGTAATACACCTTCGGGGGTCCTGCACACTGAAGCTTTCTTT. This codes for CASNTPSGVLHTEAFF.

This clone was picked up a small number of times. The chain couples TRBV5-1 to TRBJ2-5, with 9 bases aligning to TRBD1. V lost 1 base, J lost 5 bases, and 9 bases stayed unmatched. This CDR3 has 16 amino acids. Germline-derived CDR1 and CDR2 are SGHRS and YFSETQ. The CDR3 region has the DNA TGCGCCAGCAGCTTGACTCCGGGACAGGGTGTTGAGACCCAGTACTTC. It is translated as CASSLTPGQGVETQYF.

The chain links TRBV7-6 to TRBJ2-2; D remains unclear. The CDR3 sequence is 16 residues long. Trimming took off 7 bases at V and 3 bases at J, with 18 bases between the two ends. Germline lookup yields CDR1 SGHVS and CDR2 FNYEAQ. The CDR3 DNA is TGTGCCAGCACCGCTAGACCTAGGAGCGACACCGGGGAGCTGTTTTTT. It specifies CASTARPRSDTGELFF.

The rearrangement uses TRBV3-1 (or the pseudogene TRBV3-2) and TRBJ1-2; a possible D gene is TRBD1 (6 bases). Germline CDR1 reads LGHDT; CDR2 reads YNNKEL (reference sequence). This CDR3 is 14 amino acids long. V shed 7 bases and J shed 4 bases, with 16 bases lying between them. The CDR3 sequence: CASNGPQGGYGYTF. CDR3 DNA: TGTGCCAGCAACGGCCCACAGGGCGGCTATGGCTACACCTTC.

This clone was seen only once. The chain uses TRBV28 and TRBJ2-2; no reliable D call. The length of the CDR3 is 15 residues. Trimming removed 5 bases at V and 5 bases at J, with 15 bases between. Germline values: CDR1 MDHEN, CDR2 SYDVKM. This chain's CDR3 is CASSPPGPPTGELFF. The DNA of the CDR3 is TGTGCCAGCAGTCCCCCGGGCCCCCCAACCGGGGAGCTGTTTTTT.

This CDR3 reads CASSESWGSSYEQYF. CDR3 nucleotide sequence: TGTGCCAGCAGCGAAAGTTGGGGGAGCTCCTACGAGCAGTACTTC. V is TRBV2 and J is TRBJ2-7; the D call may be TRBD1 or TRBD2 (5 bases each). This CDR3 is built from 15 residues. Trimming pared 6 bases from V and 0 bases from J, leaving 15 bases between. Germline CDR1 SNHLY, CDR2 FYNNEI.

This chain uses TRBV4-3 with TRBJ2-7, with TRBD1 identical over 9 bases. This CDR3 has 15 residues. The germline CDR1 and CDR2 sequences are LGHNA and YSLEER. Losses at the gene ends were 4 bases for V and 5 bases for J; bases not matched to a gene: 9. For the CDR3, the DNA is TGCGCCAGCAGCCTTGGGACAGGGCCTACGGACGAGCAGTACTTC. Protein product: CASSLGTGPTDEQYF.

The chain employs TRBV3-1 (or the pseudogene TRBV3-2) and TRBJ2-3; no clear D gene. V lost 5 bases and J lost 0, with 15 bases in between. This CDR3 is built from 16 residues. CDR1 and CDR2 from the germline V gene are LGHDT and YNNKEL (reference sequence). The CDR3 protein is CASSSPSRTSTDTQYF. The DNA for the CDR3 is TGTGCCAGCAGCTCCCCCAGTCGGACCAGCACAGATACGCAGTATTTT.

A few counts support this clone. The gene calls are TRBV2 and TRBJ2-7, with no clear D. Germline V gives CDR1 SNHLY, CDR2 FYNNEI. The CDR3 runs 12 residues. V lost 1 base, J lost 6 bases, and 7 bases lay in between. CDR3 nucleotide sequence: TGTGCCAGCAGTGAAGGGTTCGTCGAGCAGTACTTC. Amino acids: CASSEGFVEQYF.

The genes are TRBV12-3 or TRBV12-4 and TRBJ2-2; the D is unclear. The CDR3 is 13 amino acids. Between the trimmed V and J ends, which lost 7 bases and 5 bases, there was a span of 11 bases. CDR3 sequence: CASKGGWTGELFF. DNA of the CDR3: TGTGCCAGCAAAGGCGGTTGGACCGGGGAGCTGTTTTTT.

This clone showed up just a few times. The chain couples TRBV6-1 to TRBJ1-4; TRBD1 agrees at 12 bases. Germline-derived CDR1 and CDR2 are MNHNS and SASEGT. The ends lost 3 bases at V and 4 bases at J; junction bases unmatched: 6. The CDR3 loop spans 17 amino acids. The CDR3 reads CASSDRDRGLSNEKLFF. DNA for the CDR3: TGTGCCAGCAGTGACCGGGACAGGGGGCTTAGTAATGAAAAACTGTTTTTT.

The chain joins TRBV10-3 to TRBJ1-5; tentatively, D is TRBD1 (5 bases). Per the germline V gene, CDR1 is ENHRY and CDR2 is SYGVKD. The CDR3 consists of 15 residues. The V end lost 10 bases, the J end lost 3 bases, and 19 bases lay between the germline ends. The CDR3 DNA sequence: TGTGCCACCAGATCGGGGGGACTGAACAATCAGCCCCAGCATTTT. It codes for CATRSGGLNNQPQHF.

The chain links TRBV7-2 to TRBJ2-7, with TRBD1 as a possible D gene (5 bases). This CDR3 contains 15 residues. Per the germline V gene, CDR1 is SGHTA and CDR2 is FQGNSA. V dropped 0 bases and J dropped 8 bases, with 17 bases sitting between them. The CDR3 DNA follows: TGTGCCAGCAGCTTAGCGCAAGACAGACATAGCCAGCAGTACTTC. Translated, it gives CASSLAQDRHSQQYF. The full variable domain, completed using reference TRBV7-2 and TRBJ2-7, is GAGVSQSPSNKVTEKGKDVELRCDPISGHTALYWYRQSLGQGLEFLIYFQGNSAPDKSGLPSDRFSAERTGGSVSTLTIQRTQQEDSAVYLCASSLAQDRHSQQYFGPGTRLTVT.